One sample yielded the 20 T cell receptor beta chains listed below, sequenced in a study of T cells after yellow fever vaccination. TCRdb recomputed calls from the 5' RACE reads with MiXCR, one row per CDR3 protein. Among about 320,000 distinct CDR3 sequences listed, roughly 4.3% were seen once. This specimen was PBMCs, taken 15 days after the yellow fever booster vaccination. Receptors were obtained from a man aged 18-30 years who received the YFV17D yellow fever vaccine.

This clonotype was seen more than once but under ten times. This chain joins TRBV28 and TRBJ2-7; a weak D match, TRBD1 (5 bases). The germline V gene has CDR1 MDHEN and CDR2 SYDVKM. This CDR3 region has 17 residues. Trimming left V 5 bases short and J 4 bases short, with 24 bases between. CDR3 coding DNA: TGTGCCAGCAGTCGCCCATGGGGCATTGGGTACGGATACGAGCAGTACTTC. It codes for CASSRPWGIGYGYEQYF.

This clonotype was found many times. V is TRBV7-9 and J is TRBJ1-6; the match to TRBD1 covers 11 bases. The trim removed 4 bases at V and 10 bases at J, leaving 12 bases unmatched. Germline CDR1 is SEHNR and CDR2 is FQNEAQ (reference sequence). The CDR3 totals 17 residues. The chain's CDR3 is CASSSRTGGVPNSPLHF. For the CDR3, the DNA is TGTGCCAGCAGCTCAAGGACAGGGGGCGTTCCAAACTCACCCCTCCACTTT.

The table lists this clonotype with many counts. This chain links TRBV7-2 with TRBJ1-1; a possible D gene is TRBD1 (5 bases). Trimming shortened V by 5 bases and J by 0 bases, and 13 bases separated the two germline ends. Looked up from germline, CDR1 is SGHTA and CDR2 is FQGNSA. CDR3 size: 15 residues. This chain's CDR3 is CASSTTGGMNTEAFF. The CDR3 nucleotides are TGTGCCAGCAGCACAACGGGGGGGATGAACACTGAAGCTTTCTTT. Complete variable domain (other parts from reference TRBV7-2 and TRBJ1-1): GAGVSQSPSNKVTEKGKDVELRCDPISGHTALYWYRQSLGQGLEFLIYFQGNSAPDKSGLPSDRFSAERTGGSVSTLTIQRTQQEDSAVYLCASSTTGGMNTEAFFGQGTRLTVV.

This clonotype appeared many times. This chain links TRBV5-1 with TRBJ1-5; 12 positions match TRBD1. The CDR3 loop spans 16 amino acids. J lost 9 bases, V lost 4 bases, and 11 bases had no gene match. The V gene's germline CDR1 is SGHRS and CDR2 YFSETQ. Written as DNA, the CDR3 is TGCGCCAGCAGCCTTGAGGGGGGGACAGGGGGCTTGCCCCAGCATTTT. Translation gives CASSLEGGTGGLPQHF.

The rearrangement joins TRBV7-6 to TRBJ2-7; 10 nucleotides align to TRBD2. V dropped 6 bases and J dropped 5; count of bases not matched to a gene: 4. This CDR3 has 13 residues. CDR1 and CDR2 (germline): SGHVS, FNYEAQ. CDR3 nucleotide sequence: TGTGCCAGCAGTCCCAGCGGGGGGGACGAGCAGTACTTC. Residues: CASSPSGGDEQYF.

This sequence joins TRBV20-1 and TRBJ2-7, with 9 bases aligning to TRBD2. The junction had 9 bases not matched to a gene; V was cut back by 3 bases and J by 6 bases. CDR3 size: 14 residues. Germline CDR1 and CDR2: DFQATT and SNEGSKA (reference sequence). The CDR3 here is CSASGGAGGVEQYF. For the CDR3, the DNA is TGCAGTGCTAGCGGTGGAGCGGGGGGTGTCGAGCAGTACTTC.

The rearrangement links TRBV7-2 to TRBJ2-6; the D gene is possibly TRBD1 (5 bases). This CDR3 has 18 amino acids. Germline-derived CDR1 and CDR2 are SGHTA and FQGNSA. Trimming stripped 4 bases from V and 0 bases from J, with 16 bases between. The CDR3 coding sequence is TGTGCCAGCAGCTCTCTGACAGCCCTCAGCTCTGGGGCCAACGTCCTGACTTTC. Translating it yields CASSSLTALSSGANVLTF.

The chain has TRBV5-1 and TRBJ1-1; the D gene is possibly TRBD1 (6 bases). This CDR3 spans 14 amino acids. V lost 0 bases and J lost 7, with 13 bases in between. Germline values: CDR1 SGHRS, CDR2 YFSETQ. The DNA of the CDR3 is TGCGCCAGCAGCTTGGACAGGGCGGACCGTGAAGCTTTCTTT. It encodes CASSLDRADREAFF.

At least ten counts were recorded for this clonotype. Written as DNA, the CDR3 is TGTGCCAGCAGGCGGGCCAGCTCCTACGAGCAGTACTTC. Protein sequence: CASRRASSYEQYF. The V call is TRBV6-5, the J call TRBJ2-7, with D tentatively TRBD2 (5 bases). Trimming pared 6 bases from V and 0 bases from J, leaving 9 bases between. The CDR3 has 13 amino acids. Germline CDR1 and CDR2: MNHEY and SVGAGI.

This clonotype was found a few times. CDR3 coding DNA: TGTGCCAGCAGTTTAGGGCTGCGGAGGGGCTACACCTTC. Translating it yields CASSLGLRRGYTF. The chain is built from TRBV12-3 or TRBV12-4 and TRBJ1-2; D remains ambiguous. The CDR3 contains 13 residues. The germline V and J ends were trimmed by 1 base and 8 bases, with 11 bases remaining between them.

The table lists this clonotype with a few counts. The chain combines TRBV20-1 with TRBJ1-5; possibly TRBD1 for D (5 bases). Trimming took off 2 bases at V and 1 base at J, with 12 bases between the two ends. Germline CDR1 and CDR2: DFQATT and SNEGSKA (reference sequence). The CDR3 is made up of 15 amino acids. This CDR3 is CSARPGGWSNQPQHF. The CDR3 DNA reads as TGCAGTGCTAGACCGGGGGGTTGGAGCAATCAGCCCCAGCATTTT.

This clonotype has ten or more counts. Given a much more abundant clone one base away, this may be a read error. Here the CDR3 reads CASSYSNTGELFF. The CDR3 region has the DNA TGTGCCAGCAGTTACTCGAACACCGGGGAGCTGTTTTTT. The V gene is TRBV6-2 or TRBV6-3, the J gene TRBJ2-2; D unclear. CDR3 length: 13 residues. Germline V gene lookup returns CDR1 MNHEY and CDR2 SVGEGT. V was cut by 0 bases and J by 1 base, with 0 bases left in between.

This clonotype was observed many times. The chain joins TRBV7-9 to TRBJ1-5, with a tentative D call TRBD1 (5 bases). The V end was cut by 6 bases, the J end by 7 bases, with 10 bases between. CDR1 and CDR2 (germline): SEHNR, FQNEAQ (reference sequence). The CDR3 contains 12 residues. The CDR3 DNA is TGTGCCAGCAGTTCAGGGACCCAGCCCCAGCATTTT. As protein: CASSSGTQPQHF.

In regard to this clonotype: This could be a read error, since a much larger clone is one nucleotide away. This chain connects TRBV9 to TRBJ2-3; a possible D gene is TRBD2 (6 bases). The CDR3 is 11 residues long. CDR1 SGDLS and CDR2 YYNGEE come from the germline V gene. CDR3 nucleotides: TGTGCCAGCAGCGCCACGGGGGAGCAGTTTTTT. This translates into CASSATGEQFF.

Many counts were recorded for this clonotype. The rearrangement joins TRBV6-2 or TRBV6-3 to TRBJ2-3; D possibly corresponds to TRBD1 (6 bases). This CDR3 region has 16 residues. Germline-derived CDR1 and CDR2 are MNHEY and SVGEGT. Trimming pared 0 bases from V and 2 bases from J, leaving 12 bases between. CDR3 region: CASSYSGQGHTDTQYF. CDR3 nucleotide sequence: TGTGCCAGCAGTTACTCGGGGCAGGGACACACAGATACGCAGTATTTT.

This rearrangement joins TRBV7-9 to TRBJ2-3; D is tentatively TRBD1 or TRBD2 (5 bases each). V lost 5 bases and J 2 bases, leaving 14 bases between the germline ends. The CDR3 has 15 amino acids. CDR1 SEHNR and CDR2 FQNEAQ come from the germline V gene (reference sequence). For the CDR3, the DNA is TGTGCCAGCAGCCCCTGGGGGTCCACCACAGATACGCAGTATTTT. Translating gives CASSPWGSTTDTQYF.

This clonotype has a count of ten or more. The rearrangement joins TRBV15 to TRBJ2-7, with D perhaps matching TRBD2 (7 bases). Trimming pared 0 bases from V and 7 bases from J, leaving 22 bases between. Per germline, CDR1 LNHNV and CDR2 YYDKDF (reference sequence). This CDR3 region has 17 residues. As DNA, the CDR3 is TGTGCCACCAGCAGAGATTATGGTGGGGGGGCAGGGCGTGAGCAGTACTTC. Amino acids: CATSRDYGGGAGREQYF.

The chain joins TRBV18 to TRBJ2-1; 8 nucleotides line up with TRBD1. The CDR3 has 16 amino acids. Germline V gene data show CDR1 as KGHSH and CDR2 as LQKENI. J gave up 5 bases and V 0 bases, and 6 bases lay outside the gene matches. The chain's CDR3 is CASSPPSQGAHNEQFF. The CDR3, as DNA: TGTGCCAGCTCACCACCGTCGCAGGGGGCGCACAATGAGCAGTTCTTC.

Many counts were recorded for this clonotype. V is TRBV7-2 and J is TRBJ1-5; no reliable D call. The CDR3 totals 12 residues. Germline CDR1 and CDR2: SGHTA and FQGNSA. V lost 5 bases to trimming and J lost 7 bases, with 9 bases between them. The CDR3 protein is CASSRVGQPQHF. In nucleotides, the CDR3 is TGTGCCAGCAGCCGGGTAGGGCAGCCCCAGCATTTT.

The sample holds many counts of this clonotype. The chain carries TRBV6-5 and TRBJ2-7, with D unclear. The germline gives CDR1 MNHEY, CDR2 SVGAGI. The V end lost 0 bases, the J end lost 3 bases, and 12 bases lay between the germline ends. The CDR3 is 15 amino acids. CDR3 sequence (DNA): TGTGCCAGCAGTTACTCCCTCCGGGCTTACTACGAGCAGTACTTC. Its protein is CASSYSLRAYYEQYF.